Included here is one T cell receptor beta chain sequence, with context. The antigen remains unidentified. The data belong to a study of T cell clones after liver transplantation. Whole-study results and caveats: In two subjects, few donor cells limited the measurable donor-reactive repertoire.

Produced via immunoSEQ multiplex PCR; TCRdb's table is partial and in-frame only. The sample holds around 60,000 clones, 71% seen once. Germline V CDR1 and CDR2: SGHDT, YYEEEE. The CDR3 runs 15 residues. V gave up 4 bases and J gave up 1 base; unmatched junction bases: 6. The receptor was isolated from a human donor who received a liver transplant. The chain couples TRBV5-6 to TRBJ2-3; TRBD1 agrees at 7 bases. Sample: CD4+ T cells from blood, taken before liver transplant. DNA of the CDR3: TGTGCCAGCAGCCAAGACGGGACAGGCACAGATACGCAGTATTTT. Translation: CASSQDGTGTDTQYF.